The 12 T cell receptor beta chains below were found in one sample sequenced in a study of blood T cells in healthy people across ages. A second PCR of 7 to 11 cycles used a sample-barcoded 5' primer and a J-beta primer mix. TCRdb reanalysed the 5' RACE reads using MiXCR and keeps one entry per CDR3 protein. Of around 800,000 distinct CDR3 sequences in the sample, roughly 46% are singletons; the top ten hold 15% to 20%. The sequencing sample was made of blood. These receptors originate from a man aged 80 or over in good health.

This clonotype was observed a few times. The V gene is TRBV29-1, the J gene TRBJ2-5; weak D call: TRBD2 (5 bases). Germline lookup yields CDR1 SQVTM and CDR2 ANQGSEA. Trimming removed 6 bases at V and 2 bases at J, with 19 bases between. The CDR3 runs to 15 residues. CDR3 residues: CSVAPGVAVQETQYF. The CDR3 coding sequence is TGCAGCGTAGCCCCCGGGGTGGCAGTACAAGAGACCCAGTACTTC.

V gene TRBV20-1 combines with J gene TRBJ2-7, with 8 bases lining up with TRBD2. The tail of the sequence fits TRBJ2-5 better, so the J call may be wrong. The CDR3 extends over 16 amino acids. From germline, CDR1 is DFQATT and CDR2 SNEGSKA (reference sequence). CDR3 DNA: TGCAGTGCTAGAGGGTTCCTTGTGGCGGGAGGAGAGACCCAGTACTTC. Translated: CSARGFLVAGGETQYF.

This clonotype was recorded at least ten times. The chain employs TRBV7-8 and TRBJ2-3; weak D call: TRBD2 (5 bases). This CDR3 is 18 amino acids long. Germline loops: CDR1 SGHVS, CDR2 FQNEAQ. Trimming left V 2 bases short and J 2 bases short, with 20 bases between. The CDR3 is CASSLPLGSAAPTDTQYF. The CDR3 nucleotides are TGTGCCAGCAGCTTACCCCTCGGGTCAGCGGCACCCACAGATACGCAGTATTTT.

With regard to this clonotype: One end of the junction fails to match germline, which may point to a read error. This rearrangement joins TRBV6-1 to TRBJ2-7, with D perhaps given as TRBD1 or TRBD2 (6 bases each). Germline-derived CDR1 and CDR2 are MNHNS and SASEGT. This CDR3 is 14 amino acids long. CDR3 in DNA: TGTGCCAGCAGTGTTCAGCAGGGGAGGTGCGAGCGGTACTTC. It specifies CASSVQQGRCERYF.

The chain couples TRBV20-1 to TRBJ2-1; 10 nucleotides agree with TRBD2. The CDR3 spans 16 residues. Trimming at V came to 3 bases and at J to 2 bases, leaving 7 bases not matched to a gene. Germline CDR1 DFQATT, CDR2 SNEGSKA (reference sequence). Here the CDR3 reads CSASSLAGVAYNEQFF. The CDR3 DNA follows: TGCAGTGCTAGTTCGCTAGCGGGGGTAGCCTACAATGAGCAGTTCTTC.

The rearrangement links TRBV11-1 to TRBJ2-2; a possible D gene is TRBD1 (5 bases). CDR3 length: 14 amino acids. CDR1 and CDR2 (germline): SGHAT, FQDESV (reference sequence). V lost 3 bases and J lost 3, with 8 bases in between. The CDR3 here is CASSLGRHTGELFF. DNA of the CDR3: TGTGCCAGCAGCTTGGGGCGGCACACCGGGGAGCTGTTTTTT.

This clonotype was seen a handful of times. The rearrangement uses TRBV7-6 and TRBJ2-5; TRBD1 is a possible D gene (6 bases). Germline values: CDR1 SGHVS, CDR2 FNYEAQ. The V end lost 5 bases, the J end lost 4 bases, and 26 bases lay between the germline ends. CDR3 length: 18 residues. The CDR3 bases are TGTGCCAGCAGCCCGATGGGGGCCCCTGTAGGGCCTCGAGAGACCCAGTACTTC. Translated: CASSPMGAPVGPRETQYF. Combining the CDR3 with reference TRBV7-6 and TRBJ2-5 gives the whole variable domain GAGVSQSPRYKVTKRGQDVALRCDPISGHVSLYWYRQALGQGPEFLTYFNYEAQQDKSGLPNDRFSAERPEGSISTLTIQRTEQRDSAMYRCASSPMGAPVGPRETQYFGPGTRLLVL.

J is TRBJ2-3 and V is TRBV14; D may match TRBD1 or TRBD2 (6 bases each). In germline, CDR1 is SGHDN, CDR2 FVKESK. V shed 0 bases and J shed 1 base, with 17 bases lying between them. There are 18 residues in the CDR3. The CDR3 is CASSQDWVPGAGTDTQYF. The CDR3 DNA is TGTGCCAGCAGCCAAGATTGGGTCCCGGGGGCTGGCACAGATACGCAGTATTTT.

J is TRBJ2-1 and V is TRBV19, with a possible D match to TRBD1 (6 bases). Trimming removed 8 bases from V and 7 bases from J, with 15 bases in between. The length of the CDR3 is 13 residues. The germline V gene has CDR1 LNHDA and CDR2 SQIVND (reference sequence). The CDR3 protein is CASSFRGSNEQFF. CDR3 coding DNA: TGTGCCAGTTCGTTCAGGGGTAGTAATGAGCAGTTCTTC. Together with reference TRBV19 and TRBJ2-1, the CDR3 gives the full variable domain: DGGITQSPKYLFRKEGQNVTLSCEQNLNHDAMYWYRQDPGQGLRLIYYSQIVNDFQKGDIAEGYSVSREKKESFPLTVTSAQKNPTAFYLCASSFRGSNEQFFGPGTRLTVL.

Points on this clonotype: One base away lies a much larger clone, so this may be a sequencing read error. The chain recombines TRBV21-1 with TRBJ2-4; the table's D call TRBD2 went unverified against the DNA. TRBV21-1 constitutes a pseudogene. The CDR3 extends over 19 amino acids. The CDR3 here is CASSTPLAGEGLVKNIQYF. CDR3 bases: TGTGCCAGCAGCACCCCACTAGCGGGAGAAGGATTAGTCAAAAACATTCAGTACTTC.

This clonotype was detected ten times or more. The chain links TRBV12-3 or TRBV12-4 to TRBJ2-5; the match to TRBD2 covers 10 bases. This CDR3 spans 14 amino acids. The trim removed 6 bases at V and 5 bases at J, leaving 6 bases unmatched. The CDR3 region is CASSSAGGAETQYF. CDR3 DNA: TGTGCCAGCAGCTCAGCGGGAGGGGCGGAGACCCAGTACTTC.

This clonotype was seen a handful of times. This rearrangement joins TRBV4-3 to TRBJ2-1, with a weak D call TRBD2 (6 bases). Germline V gives CDR1 LGHNA, CDR2 YSLEER. This CDR3 is 17 amino acids long. V was cut by 0 bases and J by 4 bases, with 16 bases left in between. The CDR3 DNA is TGCGCCAGCAGCCAAGATGGAGCGGGCCCATCGTACAATGAGCAGTTCTTC. Protein: CASSQDGAGPSYNEQFF.